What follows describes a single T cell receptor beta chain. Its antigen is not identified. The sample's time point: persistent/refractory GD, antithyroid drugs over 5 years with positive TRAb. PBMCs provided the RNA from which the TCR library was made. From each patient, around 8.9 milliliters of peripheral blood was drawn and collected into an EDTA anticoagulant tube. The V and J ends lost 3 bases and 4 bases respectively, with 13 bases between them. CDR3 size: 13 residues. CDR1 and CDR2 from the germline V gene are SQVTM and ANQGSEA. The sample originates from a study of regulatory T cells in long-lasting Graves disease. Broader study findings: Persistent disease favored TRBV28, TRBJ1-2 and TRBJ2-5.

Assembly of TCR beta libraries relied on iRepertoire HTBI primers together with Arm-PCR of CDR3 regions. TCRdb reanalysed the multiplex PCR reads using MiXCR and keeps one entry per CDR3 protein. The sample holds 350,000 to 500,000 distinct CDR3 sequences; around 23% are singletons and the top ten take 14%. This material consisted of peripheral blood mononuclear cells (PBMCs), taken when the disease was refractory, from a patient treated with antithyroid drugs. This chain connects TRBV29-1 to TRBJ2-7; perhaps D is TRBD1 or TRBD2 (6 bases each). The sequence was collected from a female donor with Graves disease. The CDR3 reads CSVDFGGGYEQYF. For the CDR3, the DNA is TGCAGCGTTGACTTCGGAGGGGGGTACGAGCAGTACTTC.